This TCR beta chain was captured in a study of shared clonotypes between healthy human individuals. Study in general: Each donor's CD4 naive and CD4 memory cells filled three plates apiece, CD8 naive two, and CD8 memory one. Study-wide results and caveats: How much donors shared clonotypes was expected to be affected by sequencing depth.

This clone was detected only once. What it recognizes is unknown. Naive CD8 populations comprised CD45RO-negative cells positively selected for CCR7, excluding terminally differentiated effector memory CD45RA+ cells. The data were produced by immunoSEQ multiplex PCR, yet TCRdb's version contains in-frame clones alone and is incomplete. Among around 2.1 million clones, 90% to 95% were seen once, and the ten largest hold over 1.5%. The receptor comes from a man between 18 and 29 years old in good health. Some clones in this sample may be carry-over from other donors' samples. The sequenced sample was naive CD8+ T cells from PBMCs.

The CDR3 DNA is TGTGCCAGCAGTCAGACACCCTTTTCATACGAGCAGTACTTC. The encoded protein is CASSQTPFSYEQYF. The chain employs TRBV28 and TRBJ2-7, with unresolved D. CDR1 is MDHEN, CDR2 SYDVKM, per germline. This CDR3 contains 14 residues. The V end lost 5 bases, the J end lost 4 bases, and 15 bases lay between the germline ends.